The entry below gives a single TCR beta chain sequence along with its context. The entry originates in a study of cytomegalovirus exposure and HLA in healthy donors. The CDR3 covers 15 residues. CDR1 and CDR2 from the germline V gene are SEHNR and FQNEAQ (reference sequence). V trimming: 2 bases; J trimming: 7 bases; junction bases outside the gene matches: 9. PCR was performed using 60 Vbeta and 13 Jbeta primers. TCRdb keeps only in-frame clones here, not all; method: immunoSEQ multiplex PCR. The sample table sets out more than 50,000 clones. The TCR comes from a man aged 18 to 30 in good health and CMV-seropositive. The source material was PBMCs. This chain uses TRBV7-9 with TRBJ2-7, with TRBD2 identical over 9 bases. The CDR3 loop is CASSLSAGGPGEQYF. In nucleotides, the CDR3 is TGTGCCAGCAGCTTATCTGCGGGAGGGCCGGGGGAGCAGTACTTC.